This T cell receptor beta chain emerged from a study of blood T cell repertoires in COVID-19. Study details: Sample material is recorded as cDNA or gDNA derived from T cells, B-cell-depleted T cells, or PBMCs.

The study assigned cohorts using participant-reported clinical history. Per the original methods: Amplified reference gene primers provided the basis for estimating nucleated cell counts. The repertoire was sequenced with immunoSEQ multiplex PCR; TCRdb's copy has only in-frame clones and lacks some. That table supplies the V and J calls and clone size; D and trimming were determined from the DNA. The sample has 280,000 or so clones, nearly 90% seen once. This CDR3 has 12 amino acids. In germline, CDR1 is SGHDT, CDR2 YYEEEE. V was pared by 5 bases and J by 3 bases, with 9 bases between. This chain uses TRBV5-6 with TRBJ2-7; no firm D call. Sequencing input: PBMCs or T cells enriched from blood (not recorded which). The clonotype originates from a woman aged 18-35 years with acute COVID-19. This CDR3 reads CASSGGHYEQYF. CDR3 sequence (DNA): TGTGCCAGCAGTGGCGGCCACTACGAGCAGTACTTC.